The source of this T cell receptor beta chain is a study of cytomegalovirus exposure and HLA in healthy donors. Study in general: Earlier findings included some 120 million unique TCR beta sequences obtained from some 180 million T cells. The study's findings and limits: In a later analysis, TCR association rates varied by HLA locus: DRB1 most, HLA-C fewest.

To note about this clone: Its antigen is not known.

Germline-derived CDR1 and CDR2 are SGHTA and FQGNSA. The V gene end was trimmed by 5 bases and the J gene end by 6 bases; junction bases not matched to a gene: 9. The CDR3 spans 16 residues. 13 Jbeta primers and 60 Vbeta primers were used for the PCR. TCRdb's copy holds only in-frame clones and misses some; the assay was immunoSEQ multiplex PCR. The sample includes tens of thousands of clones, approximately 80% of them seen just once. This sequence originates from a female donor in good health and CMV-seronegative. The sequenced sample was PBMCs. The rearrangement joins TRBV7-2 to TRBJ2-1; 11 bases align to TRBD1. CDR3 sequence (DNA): TGTGCCAGCAGCCCCCGGGGACAGGGGGTTCGCAATGAGCAGTTCTTC. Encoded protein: CASSPRGQGVRNEQFF.